The clone carrying this T cell receptor (beta chain) was seen a handful of times. The antigen is not known. This entry is derived from a study of T cell repertoires in cytomegalovirus infection. Whole-study results and caveats: CMV-specific TCR beta clonotypes restricted by HLA-C dominated the ex vivo response.

MiXCR was run by TCRdb on the reads, yielding one entry per CDR3 protein. The sample holds 900,000 to 950,000 distinct CDR3 sequences, around 32% seen once. With 2 bases removed from V and 9 bases from J, the gap between germline ends came to 14 bases. CDR1 is SEHNR, CDR2 FQNEAQ, per germline (reference sequence). There are 14 residues in the CDR3. This specimen was cultured CD8+ T cells from PBMCs, taken from culture after CMV antigen stimulation. The sequence derives from a human donor in good health (CMV status not recorded). Some clones in this sample may be carry-over from other donors' samples. The V call is TRBV7-9, the J call TRBJ2-1, with D perhaps TRBD2 (7 bases). For the CDR3, the DNA is TGTGCCAGCAGCTTATATCGGGGAGGGGGTGAGCAGTTCTTC. Its protein product is CASSLYRGGGEQFF. Full variable domain (rest looked up from reference TRBV7-9 and TRBJ2-1): DTGVSQNPRHKITKRGQNVTFRCDPISEHNRLYWYRQTLGQGPEFLTYFQNEAQLEKSRLLSDRFSAERPKGSFSTLEIQRTEQGDSAMYLCASSLYRGGGEQFFGPGTRLTVL.